This T cell receptor (beta chain) was identified during a study of blood T cell repertoires in COVID-19. Study background: From the United States, Italy and Spain came samples of acute and convalescent COVID-19. Sources were T cells, B-cell-depleted T cells, or PBMCs; the material itself was cDNA or gDNA.

Germline V gene data show CDR1 as MNHNY and CDR2 as SVGAGI (reference sequence). CDR3 size: 14 residues. V was cut by 5 bases and J by 0 bases, with 10 bases left in between. Per the study methods: Estimation of nucleated cell counts was performed using reference gene primer amplification. Here immunoSEQ multiplex PCR was the method, and the copy in TCRdb shows in-frame clones only, minus some. The D gene and trimming were derived from the DNA, and the V and J assignments and clone size from that table. This table holds 120,000 to 150,000 clones, roughly 84% found once. This clonotype was obtained from a human donor in a cohort sampled during active COVID-19. The sequenced material came from peripheral blood. The chain joins TRBV6-6 to TRBJ1-1; possibly TRBD1 for D (5 bases). The CDR3 loop is CASSTRALNTEAFF. The CDR3 region has the DNA TGTGCCAGCAGTACCAGGGCTCTGAACACTGAAGCTTTCTTT.